Presented here are 18 T cell receptor beta chains from one specimen sequenced in a study of blood T cell repertoires in COVID-19. Generated by immunoSEQ multiplex PCR, the TCRdb table keeps only in-frame clones and is missing some. Found here are approximately 130,000 clones, approximately 86% of them singletons; the top ten hold about 2.5%. Material: PBMCs or T cells enriched from blood (not recorded which). All receptors come from a woman aged 45-59 years who had recovered from COVID-19.

This clone was seen once. The gene calls are TRBV12-3 or TRBV12-4 and TRBJ1-4; D uncertain. V lost 3 bases and J lost 7, with 3 bases in between. This CDR3 has 11 residues. As DNA, the CDR3 is TGTGCCAGCAGTTTTCGTGAAAAACTGTTTTTT. As protein: CASSFREKLFF.

CDR3 sequence reads: CASSSGQLNTDTQYF. The DNA for the CDR3 is TGCGCCAGCAGCTCGGGACAACTAAACACAGATACGCAGTATTTT. The V gene is TRBV5-1, the J gene TRBJ2-3, with D possibly being TRBD1 (6 bases). Trimming took 3 bases from V and 2 from J, leaving 13 bases between them. Germline CDR1 reads SGHRS; CDR2 reads YFSETQ. The CDR3 length is 15 residues.

V usage is TRBV5-1 and J usage is TRBJ2-7; 8 bases line up with TRBD2. V was pared by 4 bases and J by 3 bases, with 9 bases of the junction left unmatched. The CDR3 extends over 15 amino acids. Germline-derived CDR1 and CDR2 are SGHRS and YFSETQ. CDR3 amino acids: CASSSDLAGGYEQYF. CDR3 nucleotide sequence: TGCGCCAGCAGCAGCGATCTCGCGGGGGGCTACGAGCAGTACTTC. Looking up the rest from reference TRBV5-1 and TRBJ2-7 gives the full variable domain: KAGVTQTPRYLIKTRGQQVTLSCSPISGHRSVSWYQQTPGQGLQFLFEYFSETQRNKGNFPGRFSGRQFSNSRSEMNVSTLELGDSALYLCASSSDLAGGYEQYFGPGTRLTVT.

The V call is TRBV6-5, the J call TRBJ1-1; D is undetermined. Per the germline V gene, CDR1 is MNHEY and CDR2 is SVGAGI. The CDR3 contains 11 residues. CDR3 protein: CGIGFFTEAFF. CDR3 sequence (DNA): TGTGGGATCGGGTTTTTCACTGAAGCTTTCTTT.

This clone has a single count. This chain joins TRBV6-5 and TRBJ2-4; maybe TRBD2 (5 bases). Trimming pared 8 bases from V and 2 bases from J, leaving 16 bases between. CDR1 and CDR2 (germline): MNHEY, SVGAGI. This CDR3 region has 15 residues. As DNA, the CDR3 is TGTGCCAGCGGAGGCGGAATCGAGACCAAAAACATTCAGTACTTC. It specifies CASGGGIETKNIQYF.

The gene calls are TRBV6-6 and TRBJ1-5, with D uncertain. This CDR3 has 16 amino acids. The germline V gene has CDR1 MNHNY and CDR2 SVGAGI (reference sequence). Trimming shortened V by 0 bases and J by 0 bases, and 9 bases separated the two germline ends. DNA of the CDR3: TGTGCCAGCAGTTACTCGGGAGGGCTTAGCAATCAGCCCCAGCATTTT. It translates to CASSYSGGLSNQPQHF.

The V call is TRBV27, the J call TRBJ2-2; 10 bases align to TRBD1. The V and J ends lost 4 bases and 6 bases, in that order; junction bases with no gene match: 2. This CDR3 contains 14 residues. CDR1 MNHEY and CDR2 SMNVEV come from the germline V gene (reference sequence). The CDR3 here is CASSWTGGPGELFF. CDR3 nucleotide sequence: TGTGCCAGCAGTTGGACAGGGGGTCCCGGGGAGCTGTTTTTT.

This clone was recorded once. V usage is TRBV7-9 and J usage is TRBJ2-5, with D possibly TRBD2 on 6 matching bases. Germline-derived CDR1 and CDR2 are SEHNR and FQNEAQ (reference sequence). This CDR3 is built from 13 residues. V lost 7 bases, J lost 5 bases, and 14 bases lay in between. In DNA form, the CDR3 reads TGTGCCAGCACCCTTTTCGGGAGTGAGACCCAGTACTTC. Translating it yields CASTLFGSETQYF.

This clone has a single count. The CDR3, as DNA: TGCGCCAGCAGCCAAGAATGGGTGGGGGCGGGCGCTCTGGTTGAGCAGTTCTTC. Translation: CASSQEWVGAGALVEQFF. V gene TRBV4-1 combines with J gene TRBJ2-1; tentatively, D is TRBD1 (6 bases). From germline, CDR1 is MGHRA and CDR2 YSYEKL. The CDR3 runs 18 residues. Trimming left V 0 bases short and J 9 bases short, with 24 bases between.

The chain carries TRBV6-2 or TRBV6-3 and TRBJ1-2, with no clear D. The CDR3 length is 13 residues. The V and J ends lost 5 bases and 2 bases respectively, with 9 bases between them. CDR1 MNHEY and CDR2 SVGEGT come from the germline V gene. CDR3 bases: TGTGCCAGCAGTGCCCGAGGGAACTATGGCTACACCTTC. Protein sequence: CASSARGNYGYTF.

V usage is TRBV7-9 and J usage is TRBJ1-2; a weak D match, TRBD1 (5 bases). CDR1 SEHNR and CDR2 FQNEAQ come from the germline V gene (reference sequence). Trimming shortened V by 10 bases and J by 0 bases, and 18 bases separated the two germline ends. The CDR3 runs 15 residues. The chain's CDR3 is CATWGSRQTNYGYTF. CDR3 in DNA: TGTGCCACGTGGGGAAGTAGACAGACTAACTATGGCTACACCTTC.

V is TRBV5-1 and J is TRBJ2-7; D not resolved. Germline assignment: CDR1 SGHRS and CDR2 YFSETQ. Trimming removed 0 bases from V and 7 bases from J, with 5 bases in between. The CDR3 totals 11 residues. The CDR3 region is CASSLGLEQYF. The DNA for the CDR3 is TGCGCCAGCAGCTTGGGTTTAGAGCAGTACTTC.

The chain joins TRBV20-1 to TRBJ1-1; 7 bases map to TRBD1. Germline V gene lookup returns CDR1 DFQATT and CDR2 SNEGSKA (reference sequence). The CDR3 is 11 residues long. V trimming: 5 bases; J trimming: 6 bases; junction bases outside the gene matches: 3. CDR3 residues: CSAVGQSEAFF. The DNA for the CDR3 is TGCAGTGCTGTGGGACAGTCTGAAGCTTTCTTT.

This clone is a singleton in its sample. The chain carries TRBV7-8 and TRBJ2-6; D might be TRBD2 (5 bases). This CDR3 has 17 amino acids. Trimming left V 5 bases short and J 0 bases short, with 14 bases between. Germline assignment: CDR1 SGHVS and CDR2 FQNEAQ. Written as DNA, the CDR3 is TGTGCCAGCAGCCCACCCAGGAGGTACTCTGGGGCCAACGTCCTGACTTTC. This gives the protein CASSPPRRYSGANVLTF.

This rearrangement joins TRBV27 to TRBJ2-3; D may be TRBD1 (5 bases). The CDR3 has 14 residues. The V gene's germline CDR1 is MNHEY and CDR2 SMNVEV (reference sequence). Trimming left V 3 bases short and J 7 bases short, with 14 bases between. The CDR3 region has the DNA TGTGCCAGCAGTTTTAGGACATGGACAAATACGCAGTATTTT. The encoded protein is CASSFRTWTNTQYF.

The rearrangement joins TRBV6-5 to TRBJ1-4, with D possibly being TRBD1 (6 bases). The length of the CDR3 is 15 residues. CDR1 is MNHEY, CDR2 SVGAGI, per germline. V lost 6 bases and J 8 bases, leaving 19 bases between the germline ends. The CDR3 here is CASRTAGASGEKLFF. In DNA, the CDR3 is TGTGCCAGCAGGACCGCAGGGGCCTCGGGGGAAAAACTGTTTTTT.

The chain carries TRBV7-8 and TRBJ1-6, with 11 bases matching TRBD1. There are 17 residues in the CDR3. Germline V CDR1 and CDR2: SGHVS, FQNEAQ. Trimming took 5 bases from V and 7 from J; bases not matched to a gene: 10. CDR3 DNA: TGTGCCAGCAGCCCCCGGACAGGGGGCGCTTGGAATTCACCCCTCCACTTT. Translating gives CASSPRTGGAWNSPLHF.

This chain uses TRBV7-2 with TRBJ2-7; 11 positions agree with TRBD2. With V trimmed by 2 bases and J by 0 bases, 9 bases remained unmatched. CDR1 and CDR2 from the germline V gene are SGHTA and FQGNSA. The CDR3 length is 18 residues. CDR3 amino acids: CASSLMASGGPNSYEQYF. The CDR3 region has the DNA TGTGCCAGCAGCTTAATGGCTAGCGGGGGGCCAAACTCCTACGAGCAGTACTTC.